The 30 T cell receptor beta chains below all came from one sample that was sequenced in a study of T cell repertoires in cytomegalovirus infection. Each CDR3 protein gets one entry after TCRdb re-called the reads with MiXCR. This repertoire shows about 360,000 distinct CDR3 sequences, about a sixth found once; its top ten account for under 9%. The sample taken for sequencing was PBMCs. The receptors originated from a human donor in good health (CMV status not recorded). Some clones in this sample may be carry-over from other donors' samples.

In its sample, this clonotype was seen a few times. V is TRBV20-1 and J is TRBJ2-5, with 7 bases lining up with TRBD2. V shed 1 base and J 0 bases; nucleotides not matched to a gene: 5. Germline V lookup: CDR1 DFQATT, CDR2 SNEGSKA (reference sequence). This CDR3 has 15 residues. CDR3 in DNA: TGCAGTGCTAGAGGGTGGCTAGCGGACCAAGAGACCCAGTACTTC. Its protein product is CSARGWLADQETQYF.

This clonotype was found many times. V gene TRBV7-2 combines with J gene TRBJ2-5, with 14 nucleotides matching TRBD2. The CDR3 covers 17 residues. CDR1 is SGHTA and CDR2 is FQGNSA in the germline V gene. V trimming: 1 base; J trimming: 3 bases; junction bases outside the gene matches: 4. CDR3 coding DNA: TGTGCCAGCAGCTTAGGGACTAGCGGGGGGCGGAAAGAGACCCAGTACTTC. Translation: CASSLGTSGGRKETQYF.

This clonotype showed up many times. This chain links TRBV7-2 with TRBJ2-3; D gene uncertain. The CDR3 contains 12 residues. CDR1 is SGHTA and CDR2 is FQGNSA in the germline V gene. The ends were cut back, 4 bases at V and 4 bases at J, with 6 bases in the middle. The CDR3 DNA follows: TGTGCCAGCAGCTCTGGGGCAGATACGCAGTATTTT. Amino acids: CASSSGADTQYF.

This clonotype occurred many times. J is TRBJ1-4 and V is TRBV7-8; D call uncertain. CDR3 size: 17 residues. V gave up 5 bases and J gave up 7 bases, with 23 bases separating them. Germline lookup yields CDR1 SGHVS and CDR2 FQNEAQ. CDR3: CASSPREGWGGREKLFF. In nucleotides, the CDR3 is TGTGCCAGCAGCCCCCGGGAAGGATGGGGAGGGCGTGAAAAACTGTTTTTT.

This sequence joins TRBV7-9 and TRBJ2-5; 7 nucleotides align to TRBD1. This CDR3 spans 14 amino acids. Unmatched junction bases numbered 8, after V lost 5 bases and J lost 5 bases. CDR1 and CDR2 from the germline V gene are SEHNR and FQNEAQ (reference sequence). CDR3 in DNA: TGTGCCAGCAGCATTCTTGACAGGGCTGAGACCCAGTACTTC. Encoded protein: CASSILDRAETQYF.

This clonotype appeared many times. This chain joins TRBV7-2 and TRBJ1-2; 9 bases map to TRBD1. This CDR3 has 14 amino acids. The V gene's germline CDR1 is SGHTA and CDR2 FQGNSA. Trimming took 5 bases from V and 4 from J; bases not matched to a gene: 5. The CDR3 reads CASSTTGGGYGYTF. The CDR3 coding sequence is TGTGCCAGCAGCACAACAGGGGGCGGCTATGGCTACACCTTC. The full variable domain, completed using reference TRBV7-2 and TRBJ1-2, is GAGVSQSPSNKVTEKGKDVELRCDPISGHTALYWYRQSLGQGLEFLIYFQGNSAPDKSGLPSDRFSAERTGGSVSTLTIQRTQQEDSAVYLCASSTTGGGYGYTFGSGTRLTVV.

The rearrangement uses TRBV10-3 and TRBJ1-6; D gene ambiguous. With 6 bases removed from V and 5 bases from J, the gap between germline ends came to 5 bases. The CDR3 loop spans 12 amino acids. Germline V gene lookup returns CDR1 ENHRY and CDR2 SYGVKD. The CDR3 region is CAIRQNNSPLHF. The CDR3 nucleotides read TGTGCCATCAGGCAGAATAATTCACCCCTCCACTTT.

In this sample, this clonotype turned up many times. The gene calls are TRBV7-2 and TRBJ2-4; 9 bases map to TRBD2. This CDR3 has 19 amino acids. Germline V lookup: CDR1 SGHTA, CDR2 FQGNSA. V shed 5 bases, J shed 0 bases, and the junction held 14 bases outside the gene matches. The CDR3 region has the DNA TGTGCCAGCAGCCCGGAAATAGCGGGAGTGAAACTAGCCAAAAACATTCAGTACTTC. Translation gives CASSPEIAGVKLAKNIQYF. The whole variable domain, remainder taken from reference TRBV7-2 and TRBJ2-4, is GAGVSQSPSNKVTEKGKDVELRCDPISGHTALYWYRQSLGQGLEFLIYFQGNSAPDKSGLPSDRFSAERTGGSVSTLTIQRTQQEDSAVYLCASSPEIAGVKLAKNIQYFGAGTRLSVL.

There are many counts of this clonotype. This sequence joins TRBV7-2 and TRBJ2-3; the match to TRBD2 covers 10 bases. Germline values: CDR1 SGHTA, CDR2 FQGNSA. This CDR3 comprises 15 residues. V shed 7 bases and J 6 bases; nucleotides not matched to a gene: 10. CDR3 DNA: TGTGCCAGCACCTCTAGCGGGAGACCCTCGGATACGCAGTATTTT. Its translation: CASTSSGRPSDTQYF.

V gene TRBV15 combines with J gene TRBJ2-1; the match to TRBD2 covers 8 bases. The length of the CDR3 is 15 residues. CDR1 LNHNV and CDR2 YYDKDF come from the germline V gene (reference sequence). After removal of 2 bases from V and 6 bases from J, the junction contained 6 bases not matched to a gene. The CDR3 protein is CATSRIAGLVNEQFF. The CDR3 region has the DNA TGTGCCACCAGCAGAATAGCGGGATTAGTCAATGAGCAGTTCTTC.

This clonotype has just a few counts. This sequence joins TRBV12-3 or TRBV12-4 and TRBJ2-3, with D maybe TRBD2 (6 bases). The germline V and J ends were trimmed by 4 bases and 6 bases, with 14 bases remaining between them. CDR3 length: 14 amino acids. The CDR3: CASSSGGKGDTQYF. The CDR3 DNA follows: TGTGCCAGCAGTTCGGGCGGGAAGGGGGATACGCAGTATTTT.

This clonotype was counted ten times or more. The chain carries TRBV7-6 and TRBJ2-2; 14 positions match TRBD2. The CDR3 covers 17 residues. Germline V gene sequence: CDR1 SGHVS, CDR2 FNYEAQ. The trim removed 5 bases at V and 2 bases at J, leaving 4 bases unmatched. CDR3 in amino acids: CASSRLAGGLNTGELFF. Written as DNA, the CDR3 is TGTGCCAGCAGCCGACTAGCGGGAGGGCTAAACACCGGGGAGCTGTTTTTT.

The rearrangement uses TRBV11-2 and TRBJ2-7; perhaps TRBD1 as D (5 bases). CDR1 is SGHAT, CDR2 FQNNGV, per germline. The CDR3 extends over 15 amino acids. V lost 5 bases and J lost 2, with 16 bases in between. The CDR3 reads CASSKTGLAPYEQYF. In DNA, the CDR3 is TGTGCCAGCAGCAAAACAGGCCTTGCTCCCTACGAGCAGTACTTC.

The chain joins TRBV5-6 to TRBJ2-1, with TRBD2 as a possible D gene (5 bases). Trimming took 6 bases from V and 6 from J, leaving 16 bases between them. CDR3 length: 14 amino acids. CDR1 and CDR2 from the germline V gene are SGHDT and YYEEEE. The CDR3: CASNGERRRNEQFF. The CDR3 nucleotides are TGTGCCAGCAACGGGGAGCGCCGGCGCAATGAGCAGTTCTTC.

The V gene is TRBV4-1, the J gene TRBJ1-1, with 7 bases that match TRBD1. The CDR3 contains 17 residues. Losses at the gene ends were 5 bases for V and 0 bases for J; bases not matched to a gene: 12. The V gene's germline CDR1 is MGHRA and CDR2 YSYEKL. The CDR3 protein is CASSSRDRGIMNTEAFF. CDR3 DNA: TGCGCCAGCAGCTCCCGGGACAGAGGGATCATGAACACTGAAGCTTTCTTT.

This clonotype was observed a handful of times. The rearrangement uses TRBV7-2 and TRBJ2-5; 7 positions match TRBD1. The CDR3 runs 16 residues. CDR1 and CDR2 from the germline V gene are SGHTA and FQGNSA. The junction had 9 bases not matched to a gene; V was cut back by 1 base and J by 4 bases. CDR3 region: CASSLGETGSGETQYF. For the CDR3, the DNA is TGTGCCAGCAGCTTAGGAGAGACAGGGTCGGGAGAGACCCAGTACTTC.

This chain uses TRBV27 with TRBJ2-1; a weak D match, TRBD2 (6 bases). The CDR3 sequence is 16 residues long. Germline CDR1 and CDR2: MNHEY and SMNVEV (reference sequence). The V gene lost 2 bases and the J gene lost 4 bases, with 15 bases spanning the gap. CDR3 coding DNA: TGTGCCAGCAGTTTAACCCGGGAGCGGGCATACAATGAGCAGTTCTTC. This translates into CASSLTRERAYNEQFF.

This clonotype was counted only a few times. This rearrangement joins TRBV27 to TRBJ2-2, with D perhaps being TRBD1 or TRBD2 (5 bases each). V was clipped by 4 bases and J by 6 bases, with 21 bases between them. Per germline, CDR1 MNHEY and CDR2 SMNVEV (reference sequence). The CDR3 runs to 17 residues. Here the CDR3 DNA reads TGTGCCAGCAGTTCTACGGGACGAGGAGTTGTGGCCGGGGAGCTGTTTTTT. This translates into CASSSTGRGVVAGELFF.

The chain links TRBV7-2 to TRBJ1-5, with D tentatively TRBD1 (6 bases). The ends were cut back, 5 bases at V and 6 bases at J, with 14 bases in the middle. The germline CDR1 and CDR2 sequences are SGHTA and FQGNSA. The CDR3 covers 14 residues. DNA for the CDR3: TGTGCCAGCAGCGCCTCGGGGGCGATTCAGCCCCAGCATTTT. Its protein is CASSASGAIQPQHF.

With regard to this clonotype: A clone one base away is much larger, so this may be a read error. The chain has TRBV11-1 and TRBJ2-1; D is undetermined. Germline V gives CDR1 SGHAT, CDR2 FQDESV (reference sequence). This CDR3 is built from 14 residues. V lost 4 bases and J lost 4, with 11 bases in between. DNA for the CDR3: TGTGCCAGCAGCTCCAGGTCCCTATACAATGAGCAGTTCTTC. Its translation: CASSSRSLYNEQFF.

This clonotype was picked up a small number of times. The V gene is TRBV20-1, the J gene TRBJ2-3, with TRBD2 matching over 11 bases. V was clipped by 5 bases and J by 3 bases; unmatched bases: 19. CDR3 length equals 19 residues. CDR1 DFQATT and CDR2 SNEGSKA come from the germline V gene (reference sequence). The CDR3 bases are TGCAGTGCTCCCGATTCGAAACGCACTAGCGGGAGCGAGACAGATACGCAGTATTTT. Encoded protein: CSAPDSKRTSGSETDTQYF.

V and J are TRBV2 and TRBJ2-7; D tentatively fits TRBD1 or TRBD2 (6 bases each). The CDR3 is 11 amino acids. Trimming shortened V by 11 bases and J by 4 bases, and 12 bases separated the two germline ends. CDR1 and CDR2 (germline): SNHLY, FYNNEI. CDR3 in DNA: TGTGCCGGTGGGGGGCGGTACGAGCAGTACTTC. It encodes CAGGGRYEQYF.

The J gene is TRBJ2-5, the V gene TRBV7-8, with D tentatively TRBD1 (5 bases). The V gene lost 2 bases and the J gene lost 1 base, with 8 bases spanning the gap. The germline gives CDR1 SGHVS, CDR2 FQNEAQ. The CDR3 loop spans 14 amino acids. The CDR3: CASSLIGAQETQYF. The CDR3 DNA follows: TGTGCCAGCAGCTTAATTGGGGCCCAAGAGACCCAGTACTTC.

The rearrangement uses TRBV7-8 and TRBJ2-1; D perhaps matches TRBD2 (7 bases). Per the germline V gene, CDR1 is SGHVS and CDR2 is FQNEAQ. This CDR3 has 16 amino acids. The germline V and J ends were trimmed by 1 base and 7 bases, with 17 bases remaining between them. The CDR3 region has the DNA TGTGCCAGCAGCTTAGTATGGGACGAGGGGGGGAATGAGCAGTTCTTC. Its protein is CASSLVWDEGGNEQFF.

The chain employs TRBV15 and TRBJ2-5; D is ambiguous. V was clipped by 5 bases and J by 5 bases, with 12 bases between them. The CDR3 has 13 residues. In germline, CDR1 is LNHNV, CDR2 YYDKDF (reference sequence). Written as DNA, the CDR3 is TGTGCCACCAGCTCACCCTTCCTTGAGACCCAGTACTTC. It codes for CATSSPFLETQYF. Together with reference TRBV15 and TRBJ2-5, the CDR3 gives the full variable domain: DAMVIQNPRYQVTQFGKPVTLSCSQTLNHNVMYWYQQKSSQAPKLLFHYYDKDFNNEADTPDNFQSRRPNTSFCFLDIRSPGLGDTAMYLCATSSPFLETQYFGPGTRLLVL.

The rearrangement links TRBV3-1 to TRBJ2-3, with D perhaps matching TRBD2 (6 bases). Germline assignment: CDR1 LGHDT and CDR2 YNNKEL (reference sequence). The CDR3 has 18 amino acids. The V and J ends lost 2 bases and 2 bases respectively, with 20 bases between them. The CDR3 protein is CASSQKRIGAGNTDTQYF. The CDR3 nucleotides read TGTGCCAGCAGCCAAAAACGGATTGGGGCGGGGAACACAGATACGCAGTATTTT.

This clonotype was recorded at least ten times. The chain employs TRBV7-6 and TRBJ2-2; 11 bases map to TRBD2. The CDR3 totals 19 residues. CDR1 and CDR2 (germline): SGHVS, FNYEAQ. The junction had 14 bases not matched to a gene; V was cut back by 2 bases and J by 6 bases. This CDR3 reads CASSLWVGTSGSLAGELFF. CDR3 in DNA: TGTGCCAGCAGCTTATGGGTTGGAACTAGCGGGAGCCTGGCCGGGGAGCTGTTTTTT.

V and J are TRBV11-2 and TRBJ1-2, with D tentatively TRBD1 (6 bases). Germline V gene sequence: CDR1 SGHAT, CDR2 FQNNGV. Trimming removed 2 bases at V and 2 bases at J, with 12 bases between. CDR3 length: 15 amino acids. The CDR3 loop reads CASSLRQRGNYGYTF. Written as DNA, the CDR3 is TGTGCCAGCAGCTTAAGACAGAGGGGGAACTATGGCTACACCTTC.

On this clonotype: This clone may be a read error of a much larger clone one base away. The chain is built from TRBV27 and TRBJ1-1, with 7 bases fitting TRBD1. CDR1 is MNHEY, CDR2 SMNVEV, per germline (reference sequence). Trimming removed 8 bases from V and 6 bases from J; junction bases left unmatched: 9. This CDR3 has 13 amino acids. Here the CDR3 reads CASGWGQRAEAFF. Written as DNA, the CDR3 is TGTGCCAGCGGTTGGGGACAGAGGGCTGAAGCTTTCTTT.

This clonotype was recorded at least ten times. The chain uses TRBV7-6 and TRBJ2-1; TRBD2 matches at 10 bases. There are 19 residues in the CDR3. V lost 1 base and J lost 7; bases outside the gene matches: 16. Germline V gene data show CDR1 as SGHVS and CDR2 as FNYEAQ. The CDR3 DNA sequence: TGTGCCAGCAGCTTAGAAGCCCCCGAACTAGCGGGATGGAGAAATGAGCAGTTCTTC. Its translation is CASSLEAPELAGWRNEQFF. The full variable domain, rest sourced from reference TRBV7-6 and TRBJ2-1, is GAGVSQSPRYKVTKRGQDVALRCDPISGHVSLYWYRQALGQGPEFLTYFNYEAQQDKSGLPNDRFSAERPEGSISTLTIQRTEQRDSAMYRCASSLEAPELAGWRNEQFFGPGTRLTVL.